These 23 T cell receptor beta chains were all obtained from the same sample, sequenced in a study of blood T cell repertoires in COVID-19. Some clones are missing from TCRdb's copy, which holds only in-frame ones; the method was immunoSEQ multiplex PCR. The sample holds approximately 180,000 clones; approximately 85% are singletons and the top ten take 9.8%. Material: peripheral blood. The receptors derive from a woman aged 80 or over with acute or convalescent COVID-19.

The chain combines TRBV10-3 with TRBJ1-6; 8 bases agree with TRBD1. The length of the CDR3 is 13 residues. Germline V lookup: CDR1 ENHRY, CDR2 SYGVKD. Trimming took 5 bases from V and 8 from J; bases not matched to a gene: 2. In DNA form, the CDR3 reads TGTGCCATCAGTACAGGGGGGGATTCACCCCTCCACTTT. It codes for CAISTGGDSPLHF.

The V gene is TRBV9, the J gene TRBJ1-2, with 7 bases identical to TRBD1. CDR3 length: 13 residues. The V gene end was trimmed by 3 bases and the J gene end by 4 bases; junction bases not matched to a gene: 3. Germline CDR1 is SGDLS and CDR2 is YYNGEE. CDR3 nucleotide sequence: TGTGCCAGCAGCGCAGGGGGGAGCTATGGCTACACCTTC. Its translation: CASSAGGSYGYTF.

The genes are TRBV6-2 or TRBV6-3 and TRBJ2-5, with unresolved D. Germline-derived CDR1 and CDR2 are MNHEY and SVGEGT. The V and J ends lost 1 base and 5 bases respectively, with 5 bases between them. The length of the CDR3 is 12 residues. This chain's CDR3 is CASSYLSETQYF. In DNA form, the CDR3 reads TGTGCCAGCAGTTACTTATCGGAGACCCAGTACTTC.

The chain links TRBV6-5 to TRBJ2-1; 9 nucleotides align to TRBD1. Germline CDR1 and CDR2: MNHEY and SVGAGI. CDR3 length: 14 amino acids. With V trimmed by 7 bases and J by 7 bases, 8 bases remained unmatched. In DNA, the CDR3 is TGTGCCAGCACCCCGGGACAGGGTAGAAATGAGCAGTTCTTC. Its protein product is CASTPGQGRNEQFF.

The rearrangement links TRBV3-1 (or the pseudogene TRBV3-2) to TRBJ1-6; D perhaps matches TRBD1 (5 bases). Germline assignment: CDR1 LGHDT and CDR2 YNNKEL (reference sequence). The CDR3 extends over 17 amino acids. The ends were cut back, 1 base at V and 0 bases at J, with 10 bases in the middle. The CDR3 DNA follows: TGTGCCAGCAGCCAAGTGCGGGGGAGCTCCTATAATTCACCCCTCCACTTT. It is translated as CASSQVRGSSYNSPLHF.

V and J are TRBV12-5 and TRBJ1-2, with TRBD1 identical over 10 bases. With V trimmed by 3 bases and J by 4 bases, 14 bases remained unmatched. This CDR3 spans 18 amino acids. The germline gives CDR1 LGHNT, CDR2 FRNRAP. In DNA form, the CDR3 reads TGTGCTAGTGGTTTTGCGCCTACCGGGACAGGGGAAGGCTATGGCTACACCTTC. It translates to CASGFAPTGTGEGYGYTF.

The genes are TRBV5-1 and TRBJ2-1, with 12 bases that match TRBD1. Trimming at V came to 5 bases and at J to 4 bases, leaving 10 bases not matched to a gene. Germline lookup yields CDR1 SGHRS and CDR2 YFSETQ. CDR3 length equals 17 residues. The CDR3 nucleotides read TGCGCCAGCAGGTTGAGTGGGACAGGGGGCCAATACAATGAGCAGTTCTTC. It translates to CASRLSGTGGQYNEQFF.

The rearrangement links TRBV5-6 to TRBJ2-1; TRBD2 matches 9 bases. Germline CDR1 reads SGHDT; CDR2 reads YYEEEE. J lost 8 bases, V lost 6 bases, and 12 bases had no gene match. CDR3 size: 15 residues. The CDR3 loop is CASIGGLAGFYEQFF. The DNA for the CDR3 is TGTGCCAGCATCGGTGGGCTAGCGGGATTCTATGAGCAGTTCTTC.

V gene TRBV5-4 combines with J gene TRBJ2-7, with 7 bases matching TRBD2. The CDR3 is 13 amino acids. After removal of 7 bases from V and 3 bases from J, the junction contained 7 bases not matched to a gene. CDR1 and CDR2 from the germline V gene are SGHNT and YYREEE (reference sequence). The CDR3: CASARDYLYEQYF. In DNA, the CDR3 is TGTGCCAGCGCGCGGGACTACCTCTACGAGCAGTACTTC. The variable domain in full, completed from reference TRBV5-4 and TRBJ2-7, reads ETGVTQSPTHLIKTRGQQVTLRCSSQSGHNTVSWYQQALGQGPQFIFQYYREEENGRGNFPPRFSGLQFPNYSSELNVNALELDDSALYLCASARDYLYEQYFGPGTRLTVT.

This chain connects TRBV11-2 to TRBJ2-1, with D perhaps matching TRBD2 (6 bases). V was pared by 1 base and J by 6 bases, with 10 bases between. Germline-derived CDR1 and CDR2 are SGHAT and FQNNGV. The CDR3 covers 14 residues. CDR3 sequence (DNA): TGTGCCAGCAGCTTAGTGGCTAGCGCCAATGAGCAGTTCTTC. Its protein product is CASSLVASANEQFF.

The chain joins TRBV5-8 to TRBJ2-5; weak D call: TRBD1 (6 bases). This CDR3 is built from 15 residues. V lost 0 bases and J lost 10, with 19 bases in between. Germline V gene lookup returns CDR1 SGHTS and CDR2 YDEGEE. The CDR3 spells CASSLEGHEADSQYF. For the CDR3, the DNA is TGTGCCAGCAGCTTGGAGGGACACGAGGCGGATAGCCAGTACTTC.

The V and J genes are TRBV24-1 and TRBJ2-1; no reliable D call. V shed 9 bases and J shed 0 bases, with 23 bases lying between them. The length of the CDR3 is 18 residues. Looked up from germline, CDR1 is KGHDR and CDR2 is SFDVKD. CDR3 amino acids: CATRGSYTRTSSYNEQFF. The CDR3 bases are TGTGCCACCCGCGGTTCTTATACACGTACGAGCTCCTACAATGAGCAGTTCTTC.

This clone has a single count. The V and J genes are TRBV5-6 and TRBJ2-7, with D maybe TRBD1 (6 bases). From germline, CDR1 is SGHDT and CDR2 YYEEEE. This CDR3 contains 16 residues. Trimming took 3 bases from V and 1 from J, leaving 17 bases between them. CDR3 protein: CASSYLGTRLSYEQYF. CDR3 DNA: TGTGCCAGCAGCTACTTGGGGACACGCTTATCCTACGAGCAGTACTTC.

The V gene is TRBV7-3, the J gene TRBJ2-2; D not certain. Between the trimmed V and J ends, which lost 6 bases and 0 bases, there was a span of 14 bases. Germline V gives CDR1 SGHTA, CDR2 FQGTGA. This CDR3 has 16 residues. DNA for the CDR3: TGTGCCAGCAGTCCTCCTGAGCAGGCGAACACCGGGGAGCTGTTTTTT. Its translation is CASSPPEQANTGELFF.

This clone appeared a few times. CDR3 region: CASSMDRGFGYTF. The CDR3 region has the DNA TGTGCCAGCAGCATGGACAGGGGGTTTGGCTACACCTTC. V is TRBV5-4 and J is TRBJ1-2; 10 bases are shared with TRBD1. J gave up 7 bases and V 4 bases, and 4 bases lay outside the gene matches. Germline-derived CDR1 and CDR2 are SGHNT and YYREEE (reference sequence). The CDR3 consists of 13 residues.

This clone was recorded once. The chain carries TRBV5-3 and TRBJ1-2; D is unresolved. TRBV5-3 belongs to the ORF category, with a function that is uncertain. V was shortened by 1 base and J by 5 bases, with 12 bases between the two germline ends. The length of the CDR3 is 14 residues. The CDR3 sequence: CARSLLGRYYGYTF. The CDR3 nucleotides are TGTGCCAGAAGCTTGCTCGGCAGGTATTATGGCTACACCTTC.

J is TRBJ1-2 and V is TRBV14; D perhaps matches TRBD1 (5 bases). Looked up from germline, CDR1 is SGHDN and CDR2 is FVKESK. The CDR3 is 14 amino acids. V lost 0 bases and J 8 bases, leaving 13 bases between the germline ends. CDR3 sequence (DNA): TGTGCCAGCAGCCAAGAATTATGGGGCAAAGGCTACACCTTC. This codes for CASSQELWGKGYTF.

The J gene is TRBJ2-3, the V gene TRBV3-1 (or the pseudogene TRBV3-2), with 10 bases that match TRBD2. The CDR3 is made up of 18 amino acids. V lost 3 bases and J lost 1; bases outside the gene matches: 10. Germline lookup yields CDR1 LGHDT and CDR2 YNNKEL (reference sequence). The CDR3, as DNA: TGTGCCAGCAGCCAGGGGGTGGGTCTAGCGGGGGGCACAGATACGCAGTATTTT. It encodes CASSQGVGLAGGTDTQYF.

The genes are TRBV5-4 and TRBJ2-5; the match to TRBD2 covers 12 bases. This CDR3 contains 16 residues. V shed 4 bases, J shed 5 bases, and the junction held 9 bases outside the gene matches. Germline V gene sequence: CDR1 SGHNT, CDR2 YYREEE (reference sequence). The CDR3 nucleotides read TGTGCCAGCAGCGCCCGACTAGCGGGGGCCTCTGAGACCCAGTACTTC. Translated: CASSARLAGASETQYF.

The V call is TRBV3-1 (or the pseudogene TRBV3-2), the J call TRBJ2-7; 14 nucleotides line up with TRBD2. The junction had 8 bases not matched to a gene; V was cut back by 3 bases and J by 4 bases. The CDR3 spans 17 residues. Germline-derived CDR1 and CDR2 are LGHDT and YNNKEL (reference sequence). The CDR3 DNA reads TGTGCCAGCAGCCACCTGACTAGCGGGAGGGCCCCATACGAGCAGTACTTC. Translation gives CASSHLTSGRAPYEQYF.

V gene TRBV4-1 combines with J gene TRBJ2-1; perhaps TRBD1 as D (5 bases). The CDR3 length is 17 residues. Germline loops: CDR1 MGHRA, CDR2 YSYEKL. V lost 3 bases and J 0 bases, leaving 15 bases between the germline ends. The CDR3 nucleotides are TGCGCCAGCAGCCAGGGGCCAGGGCTAAGCTCCTACAATGAGCAGTTCTTC. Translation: CASSQGPGLSSYNEQFF.

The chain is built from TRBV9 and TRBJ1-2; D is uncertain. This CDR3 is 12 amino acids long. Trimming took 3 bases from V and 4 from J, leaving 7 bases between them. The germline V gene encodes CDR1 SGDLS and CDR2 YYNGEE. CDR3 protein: CASSDAGYGYTF. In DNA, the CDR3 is TGTGCCAGCAGCGACGCGGGCTATGGCTACACCTTC.

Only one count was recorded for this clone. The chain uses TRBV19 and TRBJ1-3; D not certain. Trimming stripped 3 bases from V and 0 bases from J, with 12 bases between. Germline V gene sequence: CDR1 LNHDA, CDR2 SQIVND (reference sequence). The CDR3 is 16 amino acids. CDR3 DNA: TGTGCCAGTAGTATCTTCAGCGGCTACTCTGGAAACACCATATATTTT. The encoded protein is CASSIFSGYSGNTIYF.